This TCR beta chain was captured in a study of T-cell memory formation after mild COVID-19. This clonotype was picked up many times. TCRdb reanalysed the 5' RACE reads using MiXCR and keeps one entry per CDR3 protein. The table has roughly 300,000 distinct CDR3 sequences, around 8% seen once. The sample consisted of PBMCs or a T cell subset sorted from them (not recorded which). This receptor was taken from a man younger than 30 who had mild COVID-19 (a few samples of this study predate the infection). Cell type and time point are not known.

DNA for the CDR3: TGCAGTGCTTTAGCGGGGGAACGCACCGGGGAGCTGTTTTTT. This codes for CSALAGERTGELFF. V and J are TRBV20-1 and TRBJ2-2; 9 bases agree with TRBD2. The CDR3 sequence is 14 residues long. Trimming took 5 bases from V and 4 from J; bases not matched to a gene: 5. Per the germline V gene, CDR1 is DFQATT and CDR2 is SNEGSKA (reference sequence).